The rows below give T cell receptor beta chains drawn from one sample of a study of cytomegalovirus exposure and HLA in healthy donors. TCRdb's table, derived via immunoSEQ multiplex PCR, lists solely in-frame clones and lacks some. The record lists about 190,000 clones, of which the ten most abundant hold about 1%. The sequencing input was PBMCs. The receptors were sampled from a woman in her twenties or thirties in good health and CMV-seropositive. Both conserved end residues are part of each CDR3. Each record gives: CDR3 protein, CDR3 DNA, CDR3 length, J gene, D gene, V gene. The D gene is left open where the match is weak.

CDR3 protein: CASSIRGQGTITAYEQYF; CDR3 DNA: TGTGCCAGTAGTATCAGGGGACAGGGAACGATCACCGCCTACGAGCAGTACTTC; CDR3 length: 18; J gene: TRBJ2-7; D gene: TRBD1; V gene: TRBV19
CDR3 protein: CASSAWAGSSTDTQYF; CDR3 DNA: TGTGCCAGCAGTGCTTGGGCGGGGTCTAGCACAGATACGCAGTATTTT; CDR3 length: 16; J gene: TRBJ2-3; D gene: -; V gene: TRBV28
CDR3 protein: CASSFLPRGSSYNSPLHF; CDR3 DNA: TGTGCCAGCAGTTTTCTCCCCAGGGGGAGCTCCTATAATTCACCCCTCCACTTT; CDR3 length: 18; J gene: TRBJ1-6; D gene: TRBD1; V gene: TRBV27
CDR3 protein: CASSPVFRTASYNEQFF; CDR3 DNA: TGCGCCAGCAGCCCCGTGTTTCGGACAGCCTCCTACAATGAGCAGTTCTTC; CDR3 length: 17; J gene: TRBJ2-1; D gene: -; V gene: TRBV10-1
CDR3 protein: CASSLAAGAGTGELFF; CDR3 DNA: TGTGCCAGCAGTTTAGCAGCGGGAGCGGGCACCGGGGAGCTGTTTTTT; CDR3 length: 16; J gene: TRBJ2-2; D gene: TRBD2; V gene: TRBV11-3
CDR3 protein: CASSLRGKSYNEQFF; CDR3 DNA: TGTGCCAGCAGCTTGCGCGGGAAGTCCTACAATGAGCAGTTCTTC; CDR3 length: 15; J gene: TRBJ2-1; D gene: -; V gene: TRBV7-8
CDR3 protein: CSAGTSGGETQYF; CDR3 DNA: TGCAGCGCAGGGACTAGCGGGGGAGAGACCCAGTACTTC; CDR3 length: 13; J gene: TRBJ2-5; D gene: TRBD2; V gene: TRBV29-1
CDR3 protein: CASSSLFHGSNQPQHF; CDR3 DNA: TGTGCCAGCAGTTCCCTCTTTCACGGTTCCAATCAGCCCCAGCATTTT; CDR3 length: 16; J gene: TRBJ1-5; D gene: -; V gene: TRBV27
CDR3 protein: CSVETGYGYTF; CDR3 DNA: TGCAGCGTTGAAACGGGCTATGGCTACACCTTC; CDR3 length: 11; J gene: TRBJ1-2; D gene: -; V gene: TRBV29-1
CDR3 protein: CASTPRGGSGAGSYEQYF; CDR3 DNA: TGCGCCAGCACCCCAAGAGGAGGGTCCGGAGCGGGCTCCTACGAGCAGTACTTC; CDR3 length: 18; J gene: TRBJ2-7; D gene: -; V gene: TRBV4-3
CDR3 protein: CASSLVQGAYSSYEQYF; CDR3 DNA: TGTGCCAGCAGCTTAGTGCAGGGGGCGTATAGCTCCTACGAGCAGTACTTC; CDR3 length: 17; J gene: TRBJ2-7; D gene: TRBD1; V gene: TRBV11-2
CDR3 protein: CASGLGRGTSLITDTQYF; CDR3 DNA: TGTGCTAGTGGTTTGGGAAGGGGGACTAGTCTCATCACAGATACGCAGTATTTT; CDR3 length: 18; J gene: TRBJ2-3; D gene: TRBD2; V gene: TRBV12-5
CDR3 protein: CASSSGTGRYEQYF; CDR3 DNA: TGCGCCAGCAGTTCAGGGACTGGTAGATACGAGCAGTACTTC; CDR3 length: 14; J gene: TRBJ2-7; D gene: -; V gene: TRBV10-1
CDR3 protein: CASSQVAVGELFF; CDR3 DNA: TGTGCCAGCAGCCAAGTCGCGGTCGGGGAGCTGTTTTTT; CDR3 length: 13; J gene: TRBJ2-2; D gene: -; V gene: TRBV14
CDR3 protein: CASSQHWRQDQWGYTF; CDR3 DNA: TGCGCCAGCAGCCAACATTGGCGACAGGATCAATGGGGCTACACCTTC; CDR3 length: 16; J gene: TRBJ1-2; D gene: -; V gene: TRBV4-1
CDR3 protein: CASSLGPGLAYEQYF; CDR3 DNA: TGCGCCAGCAGCTTGGGCCCGGGACTAGCCTACGAGCAGTACTTC; CDR3 length: 15; J gene: TRBJ2-7; D gene: TRBD2; V gene: TRBV5-1
CDR3 protein: CASSQEGLAGGSYEQYF; CDR3 DNA: TGTGCCAGCAGCCAAGAGGGACTAGCGGGAGGCTCCTACGAGCAGTACTTC; CDR3 length: 17; J gene: TRBJ2-7; D gene: TRBD2; V gene: TRBV7-2
CDR3 protein: CASRPGQGNYGYTF; CDR3 DNA: TGTGCCAGCAGGCCGGGACAGGGGAACTATGGCTACACCTTC; CDR3 length: 14; J gene: TRBJ1-2; D gene: TRBD1; V gene: TRBV6-6
CDR3 protein: CASSRTRYSGNEQFF; CDR3 DNA: TGTGCCAGCAGCAGGACTAGGTATAGCGGTAATGAGCAGTTCTTC; CDR3 length: 15; J gene: TRBJ2-1; D gene: -; V gene: TRBV21-1
CDR3 protein: CASQTGLAENQPQHF; CDR3 DNA: TGTGCCAGTCAAACCGGCCTAGCAGAAAATCAGCCCCAGCATTTT; CDR3 length: 15; J gene: TRBJ1-5; D gene: -; V gene: TRBV2
CDR3 protein: CASTSWGGRGQPQHF; CDR3 DNA: TGTGCCAGCACCTCCTGGGGGGGCCGGGGACAGCCCCAGCATTTT; CDR3 length: 15; J gene: TRBJ1-5; D gene: -; V gene: TRBV2
CDR3 protein: CASSLASSQNTDTQYF; CDR3 DNA: TGTGCCAGCAGCTTGGCCTCTTCGCAGAACACAGATACGCAGTATTTT; CDR3 length: 16; J gene: TRBJ2-3; D gene: -; V gene: TRBV5-8
CDR3 protein: CATSSNGGSTEAFF; CDR3 DNA: TGTGCCACCAGCTCTAACGGGGGGAGCACTGAAGCTTTCTTT; CDR3 length: 14; J gene: TRBJ1-1; D gene: -; V gene: TRBV15
CDR3 protein: CASSSRGGTGELFF; CDR3 DNA: TGTGCCAGCAGTTCCAGGGGTGGCACCGGGGAGCTGTTTTTT; CDR3 length: 14; J gene: TRBJ2-2; D gene: -; V gene: TRBV6-6
CDR3 protein: CASSERADSYNEQFF; CDR3 DNA: TGTGCCAGCAGTGAACGAGCCGACTCCTACAATGAGCAGTTCTTC; CDR3 length: 15; J gene: TRBJ2-1; D gene: -; V gene: TRBV6-4
CDR3 protein: CASSLGTASYGYTF; CDR3 DNA: TGTGCCAGCAGTTTGGGGACAGCTTCCTATGGCTACACCTTC; CDR3 length: 14; J gene: TRBJ1-2; D gene: TRBD1; V gene: TRBV28
CDR3 protein: CASSLDLTAPNYGYTF; CDR3 DNA: TGTGCCAGCAGCTTAGATCTCACAGCACCTAACTATGGCTACACCTTC; CDR3 length: 16; J gene: TRBJ1-2; D gene: -; V gene: TRBV11-2
CDR3 protein: CASSLGSSGRETQYF; CDR3 DNA: TGTGCCAGCAGCCTAGGGAGTAGCGGGAGGGAGACCCAGTACTTC; CDR3 length: 15; J gene: TRBJ2-5; D gene: TRBD2; V gene: TRBV9
CDR3 protein: CASSPDTGNYEQYF; CDR3 DNA: TGTGCCAGCAGTCCGGACACTGGAAACTACGAGCAGTACTTC; CDR3 length: 14; J gene: TRBJ2-7; D gene: -; V gene: TRBV7-2
CDR3 protein: CASSLGGHYEEQYF; CDR3 DNA: TGTGCCAGCAGCTTAGGAGGACACTACGAGGAGCAGTACTTC; CDR3 length: 14; J gene: TRBJ2-7; D gene: -; V gene: TRBV7-8
CDR3 protein: CASSIHEKNTEAFF; CDR3 DNA: TGTGCCAGCAGCATACACGAAAAGAACACTGAAGCTTTCTTT; CDR3 length: 14; J gene: TRBJ1-1; D gene: -; V gene: TRBV21-1
CDR3 protein: CASRTQDSYNEQFF; CDR3 DNA: TGTGCCAGTAGGACCCAGGACTCCTACAATGAGCAGTTCTTC; CDR3 length: 14; J gene: TRBJ2-1; D gene: -; V gene: TRBV19
CDR3 protein: CASSERGQETQYF; CDR3 DNA: TGTGCCAGCAGTGAAAGGGGGCAAGAGACCCAGTACTTC; CDR3 length: 13; J gene: TRBJ2-5; D gene: -; V gene: TRBV6-1
CDR3 protein: CASGSGTGSYGQYF; CDR3 DNA: TGCGCCAGCGGCTCCGGGACAGGCTCCTACGGGCAGTACTTC; CDR3 length: 14; J gene: TRBJ2-7; D gene: TRBD1; V gene: TRBV5-1
CDR3 protein: CSVDGSWGRGGYTF; CDR3 DNA: TGCAGCGTTGATGGGTCTTGGGGCAGGGGTGGCTACACCTTC; CDR3 length: 14; J gene: TRBJ1-2; D gene: -; V gene: TRBV29-1
CDR3 protein: CASSGRLAGVSTDTQYF; CDR3 DNA: TGTGCCAGCAGCGGAAGACTAGCGGGGGTTAGCACAGATACGCAGTATTTT; CDR3 length: 17; J gene: TRBJ2-3; D gene: TRBD2; V gene: TRBV5-5
CDR3 protein: CASSAGTGLHSPLHF; CDR3 DNA: TGTGCCAGCAGCGCGGGGACAGGGCTACATTCACCCCTCCACTTT; CDR3 length: 15; J gene: TRBJ1-6; D gene: TRBD1; V gene: TRBV9
CDR3 protein: CASSQEGHTFYEQYF; CDR3 DNA: TGCGCCAGCAGCCAAGAGGGACATACCTTCTACGAGCAGTACTTC; CDR3 length: 15; J gene: TRBJ2-7; D gene: -; V gene: TRBV4-3
CDR3 protein: CASSNFNEQFF; CDR3 DNA: TGTGCCAGCAGCAATTTTAATGAGCAGTTCTTC; CDR3 length: 11; J gene: TRBJ2-1; D gene: -; V gene: TRBV6-5
CDR3 protein: CASSPYRGEGQETQYF; CDR3 DNA: TGTGCCAGCTCACCGTACAGGGGAGAAGGGCAAGAGACCCAGTACTTC; CDR3 length: 16; J gene: TRBJ2-5; D gene: TRBD1; V gene: TRBV18
CDR3 protein: CASSLPGTSGRNEQFF; CDR3 DNA: TGTGCCAGCAGCTTGCCCGGGACTAGCGGGAGGAATGAGCAGTTCTTC; CDR3 length: 16; J gene: TRBJ2-1; D gene: TRBD2; V gene: TRBV11-2
CDR3 protein: CASSPLAGASDTQYF; CDR3 DNA: TGTGCCAGCAGTCCTCTAGCGGGGGCTTCAGATACGCAGTATTTT; CDR3 length: 15; J gene: TRBJ2-3; D gene: TRBD2; V gene: TRBV6-1
CDR3 protein: CSWAGGVETQYF; CDR3 DNA: TGCAGCTGGGCGGGGGGCGTCGAGACCCAGTACTTC; CDR3 length: 12; J gene: TRBJ2-5; D gene: TRBD2; V gene: TRBV29-1
CDR3 protein: CASSPLTGTQYGYTF; CDR3 DNA: TGTGCCAGCTCACCGTTAACAGGGACCCAATATGGCTACACCTTC; CDR3 length: 15; J gene: TRBJ1-2; D gene: -; V gene: TRBV18
CDR3 protein: CASSPGQGAPKEQYF; CDR3 DNA: TGTGCCAGCTCACCCGGACAGGGGGCCCCTAAGGAGCAGTACTTC; CDR3 length: 15; J gene: TRBJ2-5; D gene: TRBD1; V gene: TRBV18
CDR3 protein: CASRLTSGGNYEQYF; CDR3 DNA: TGTGCCAGTAGGCTAACCTCAGGGGGGAACTACGAGCAGTACTTC; CDR3 length: 15; J gene: TRBJ2-7; D gene: -; V gene: TRBV19
CDR3 protein: CSVGASSRTDTQYF; CDR3 DNA: TGCAGCGTTGGGGCTAGCTCACGCACAGATACGCAGTATTTT; CDR3 length: 14; J gene: TRBJ2-3; D gene: -; V gene: TRBV29-1
CDR3 protein: CASSRDRGRARRDNQPQHF; CDR3 DNA: TGTGCCAGTAGCAGGGACAGGGGGCGAGCTAGACGCGACAATCAGCCCCAGCATTTT; CDR3 length: 19; J gene: TRBJ1-5; D gene: TRBD1; V gene: TRBV19
CDR3 protein: CASNSDMDRQDTIYF; CDR3 DNA: TGTGCCAGTAACAGTGATATGGACAGGCAGGACACCATATATTTT; CDR3 length: 15; J gene: TRBJ1-3; D gene: TRBD1; V gene: TRBV19
CDR3 protein: CAGTTFGGAYEQYF; CDR3 DNA: TGTGCCGGCACCACGTTTGGGGGGGCCTACGAGCAGTACTTC; CDR3 length: 14; J gene: TRBJ2-7; D gene: TRBD2; V gene: TRBV6-1
CDR3 protein: CASSHVGAIGEQFF; CDR3 DNA: TGCGCCAGCAGCCATGTGGGAGCCATCGGTGAGCAGTTCTTC; CDR3 length: 14; J gene: TRBJ2-1; D gene: -; V gene: TRBV4-3
CDR3 protein: CASSVVGYAGEKLFF; CDR3 DNA: TGTGCCAGCAGCGTAGTGGGGTACGCGGGTGAAAAACTGTTTTTT; CDR3 length: 15; J gene: TRBJ1-4; D gene: -; V gene: TRBV9
CDR3 protein: CATGQGDQPQHF; CDR3 DNA: TGTGCCACCGGACAGGGCGATCAGCCCCAGCATTTT; CDR3 length: 12; J gene: TRBJ1-5; D gene: TRBD1; V gene: TRBV6-6
CDR3 protein: CAWSPPGSLETQYF; CDR3 DNA: TGTGCCTGGAGTCCTCCGGGGAGCTTGGAGACCCAGTACTTC; CDR3 length: 14; J gene: TRBJ2-5; D gene: -; V gene: TRBV30
CDR3 protein: CASSYGASTDTQYF; CDR3 DNA: TGTGCCAGCAGTTATGGGGCTAGCACAGATACGCAGTATTTT; CDR3 length: 14; J gene: TRBJ2-3; D gene: -; V gene: TRBV27
CDR3 protein: CASSLGDIYSYEQYF; CDR3 DNA: TGCGCCAGCAGCTTGGGGGACATTTACTCCTACGAGCAGTACTTC; CDR3 length: 15; J gene: TRBJ2-7; D gene: -; V gene: TRBV5-1